The 11 T cell receptor beta chains presented below share a single source sample, sequenced in a study of T-cell memory formation after mild COVID-19. TCRdb reprocessed the 5' RACE reads via MiXCR and lists one record per CDR3 protein. The data contain roughly 620,000 distinct CDR3 sequences, roughly 18% of them singletons. Material: PBMCs or a T cell subset sorted from them (not recorded which). The receptors were sampled from an adult woman who had mild COVID-19 (a few samples of this study predate the infection). Cell type and time point are not known.

The rearrangement uses TRBV7-3 and TRBJ2-1; D remains ambiguous. Trimming took 2 bases from V and 0 from J, leaving 11 bases between them. This CDR3 contains 16 residues. CDR1 SGHTA and CDR2 FQGTGA come from the germline V gene. In nucleotides, the CDR3 is TGTGCCAGCAGCTTAGGGGTCAGTCGCTCCTACAATGAGCAGTTCTTC. This encodes CASSLGVSRSYNEQFF.

The chain links TRBV20-1 to TRBJ2-5; 10 bases are shared with TRBD2. Trimming at V came to 7 bases and at J to 5 bases, leaving 4 bases not matched to a gene. Germline CDR1 DFQATT, CDR2 SNEGSKA (reference sequence). There are 12 residues in the CDR3. CDR3 nucleotides: TGCAGTGTGACTAGCGGGCGGGAGACCCAGTACTTC. It codes for CSVTSGRETQYF.

This chain uses TRBV18 with TRBJ1-5, with TRBD1 as a possible D gene (6 bases). There are 17 residues in the CDR3. V was shortened by 2 bases and J by 0 bases, with 14 bases between the two germline ends. Germline V gives CDR1 KGHSH, CDR2 LQKENI. The CDR3, as DNA: TGTGCCAGCTCACCATTCGGACAGTTGAATAGCAATCAGCCCCAGCATTTT. Translation: CASSPFGQLNSNQPQHF. The entire variable domain, with the rest obtained from reference TRBV18 and TRBJ1-5, is as follows: NAGVMQNPRHLVRRRGQEARLRCSPMKGHSHVYWYRQLPEEGLKFMVYLQKENIIDESGMPKERFSAEFPKEGPSILRIQQVVRGDSAAYFCASSPFGQLNSNQPQHFGDGTRLSIL.

This chain joins TRBV24-1 and TRBJ2-1; the match to TRBD2 covers 7 bases. From germline, CDR1 is KGHDR and CDR2 SFDVKD. This CDR3 has 16 residues. The junction had 7 bases not matched to a gene; V was cut back by 1 base and J by 5 bases. The CDR3 DNA reads TGTGCCACCAGTGATTTTGGCGGGAGTGCGGACAATGAGCAGTTCTTC. The encoded protein is CATSDFGGSADNEQFF.

This clonotype was seen only a few times. The gene calls are TRBV9 and TRBJ2-7; no firm D call. With 0 bases removed from V and 6 bases from J, the gap between germline ends came to 7 bases. From germline, CDR1 is SGDLS and CDR2 YYNGEE. This CDR3 contains 12 residues. CDR3 nucleotide sequence: TGTGCCAGCAGCGTAGGAAACAGCGAGCAGTACTTC. Amino acid sequence: CASSVGNSEQYF.

The chain uses TRBV5-1 and TRBJ1-6; no definite D call. Germline lookup yields CDR1 SGHRS and CDR2 YFSETQ. This CDR3 contains 13 residues. The V end lost 4 bases, the J end lost 7 bases, and 9 bases lay between the germline ends. The CDR3 DNA reads as TGCGCCAGCAGCGCCGCATTGAATTCACCCCTCCACTTT. It translates to CASSAALNSPLHF.

This clonotype was counted many times. This chain joins TRBV18 and TRBJ2-7, with D perhaps matching TRBD2 (5 bases). Germline V gene data show CDR1 as KGHSH and CDR2 as LQKENI. Deletions cut 6 bases from V and 3 bases from J, with 9 bases between. There are 12 residues in the CDR3. This CDR3 reads CASSVGSYEQYF. CDR3 DNA sequence: TGTGCCAGCTCGGTGGGGAGCTACGAGCAGTACTTC.

This sequence joins TRBV9 and TRBJ2-7, with 10 bases that match TRBD2. After removal of 3 bases from V and 10 bases from J, the junction contained 10 bases not matched to a gene. The CDR3 sequence is 14 residues long. Germline V gene data show CDR1 as SGDLS and CDR2 as YYNGEE. The CDR3 DNA reads as TGTGCCAGCAGCGCCTCTAGCGGGGGAGCCGAACAGTACTTC. The encoded protein is CASSASSGGAEQYF.

This clonotype was seen just once. The chain employs TRBV29-1 and TRBJ1-2, with D possibly being TRBD1 (6 bases). Germline V gene data show CDR1 as SQVTM and CDR2 as ANQGSEA. Trimming took 3 bases from V and 4 from J, leaving 15 bases between them. The CDR3 runs to 14 residues. Here the CDR3 reads CSVDDGGAGYGYTF. In DNA form, the CDR3 reads TGCAGCGTTGATGACGGGGGGGCGGGCTATGGCTACACCTTC.

About this clonotype: One junction end does not reproduce the germline sequence, and a read error may be involved. The chain recombines TRBV12-3 or TRBV12-4 with TRBJ2-7; 7 bases agree with TRBD1. This CDR3 comprises 13 residues. CDR3 in amino acids: CASSTGDTYEQYF. The CDR3 nucleotides read TGTGCGAGCAGTACAGGGGACACCTACGAGCAGTACTTC.

The chain is built from TRBV15 and TRBJ1-1, with D unresolved. Germline V gene lookup returns CDR1 LNHNV and CDR2 YYDKDF (reference sequence). V lost 6 bases, J lost 5 bases, and 7 bases lay in between. The CDR3 covers 11 residues. CDR3: CATRARTEAFF. CDR3 DNA: TGTGCCACCAGAGCCCGGACTGAAGCTTTCTTT.